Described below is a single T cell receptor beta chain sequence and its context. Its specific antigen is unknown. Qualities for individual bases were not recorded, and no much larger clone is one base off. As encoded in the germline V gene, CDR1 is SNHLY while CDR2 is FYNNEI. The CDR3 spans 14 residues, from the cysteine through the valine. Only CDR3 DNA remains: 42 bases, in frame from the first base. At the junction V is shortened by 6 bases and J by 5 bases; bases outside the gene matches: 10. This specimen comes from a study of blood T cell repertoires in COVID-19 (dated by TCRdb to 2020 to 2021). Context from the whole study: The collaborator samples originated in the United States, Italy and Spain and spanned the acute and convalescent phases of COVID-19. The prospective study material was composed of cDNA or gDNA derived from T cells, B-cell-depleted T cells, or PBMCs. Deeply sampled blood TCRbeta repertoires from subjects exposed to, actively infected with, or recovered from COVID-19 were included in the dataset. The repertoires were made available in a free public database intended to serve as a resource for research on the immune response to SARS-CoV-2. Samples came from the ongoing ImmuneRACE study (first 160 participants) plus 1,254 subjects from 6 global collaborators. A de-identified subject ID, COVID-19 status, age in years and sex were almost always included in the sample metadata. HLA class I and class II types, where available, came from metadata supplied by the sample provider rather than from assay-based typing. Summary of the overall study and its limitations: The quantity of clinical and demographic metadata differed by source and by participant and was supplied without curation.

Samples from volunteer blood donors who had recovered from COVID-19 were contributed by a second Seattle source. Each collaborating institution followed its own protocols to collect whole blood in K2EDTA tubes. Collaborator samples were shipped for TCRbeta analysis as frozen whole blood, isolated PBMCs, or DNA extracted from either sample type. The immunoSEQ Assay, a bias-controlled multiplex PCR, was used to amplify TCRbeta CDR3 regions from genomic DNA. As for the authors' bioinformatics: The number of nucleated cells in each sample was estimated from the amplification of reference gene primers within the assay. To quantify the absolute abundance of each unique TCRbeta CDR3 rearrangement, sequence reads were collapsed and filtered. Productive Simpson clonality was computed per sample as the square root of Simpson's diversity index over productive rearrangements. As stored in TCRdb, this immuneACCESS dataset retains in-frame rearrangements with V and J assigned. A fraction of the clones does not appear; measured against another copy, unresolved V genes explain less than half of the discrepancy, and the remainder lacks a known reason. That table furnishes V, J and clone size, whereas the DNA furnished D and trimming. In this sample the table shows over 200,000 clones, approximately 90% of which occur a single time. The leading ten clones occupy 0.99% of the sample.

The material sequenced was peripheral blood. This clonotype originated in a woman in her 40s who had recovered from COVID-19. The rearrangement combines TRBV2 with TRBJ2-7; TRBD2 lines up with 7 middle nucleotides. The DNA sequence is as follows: TGTGCCAGCAGCGGGGGGTCAGGGAACCACGAGCAGTACGTC. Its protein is CASSGGSGNHEQYV.